The next 32 T cell receptor beta chains were all read from a single sample in a study of shared clonotypes between healthy human individuals. Using immunoSEQ multiplex PCR, the repertoire was profiled, and TCRdb retains in-frame clones only, with some absent. The table includes approximately 980,000 clones, more than 75% detected once. Material: memory CD4+ T cells sorted from blood. Stated subset: CD45RA-negative fraction. These receptors all come from a man aged 18 to 35 in good health.

The chain has TRBV30 and TRBJ1-6, with D possibly being TRBD1 (6 bases). Trimming shortened V by 7 bases and J by 8 bases, and 12 bases separated the two germline ends. Germline CDR1 reads GTSNPN; CDR2 reads SVGIG (reference sequence). This CDR3 is built from 12 residues. The CDR3 region is CASGPGDSPLHF. Here the CDR3 DNA reads TGTGCCTCGGGCCCAGGGGATTCACCCCTCCACTTT.

V gene TRBV5-4 combines with J gene TRBJ1-2; D not resolved. The CDR3 covers 16 residues. V lost 3 bases and J 4 bases, leaving 19 bases between the germline ends. CDR1 SGHNT and CDR2 YYREEE come from the germline V gene (reference sequence). The CDR3 coding sequence is TGTGCCAGCAGCTCGCATTACGGGTCCTTCTCCTATGGCTACACCTTC. This gives the protein CASSSHYGSFSYGYTF.

This rearrangement joins TRBV14 to TRBJ2-7; D is undetermined. CDR3 length: 13 residues. The V gene's germline CDR1 is SGHDN and CDR2 FVKESK. V shed 1 base and J shed 3 bases, with 7 bases lying between them. CDR3 nucleotide sequence: TGTGCCAGCAGCCAAGGAAACAGCTACGAGCAGTACTTC. This translates into CASSQGNSYEQYF.

The chain is built from TRBV19 and TRBJ2-7; 9 bases are a match to TRBD1. The CDR3 totals 15 residues. V was pared by 1 base and J by 3 bases, with 4 bases of the junction left unmatched. CDR1 LNHDA and CDR2 SQIVND come from the germline V gene (reference sequence). The CDR3 nucleotides are TGTGCCAGTAGTATAGGGGGACAGGGTCACTACGAGCAGTACTTC. Translated: CASSIGGQGHYEQYF.

This clone has just one count. This chain uses TRBV7-2 with TRBJ1-1; no firm D call. The CDR3 length is 14 residues. Per germline, CDR1 SGHTA and CDR2 FQGNSA. V lost 3 bases and J lost 3, with 11 bases in between. The CDR3 spells CASSFNLQDTEAFF. The CDR3 nucleotides read TGTGCCAGCAGCTTTAATTTGCAAGACACTGAAGCTTTCTTT.

This chain links TRBV5-6 with TRBJ2-5; 11 nucleotides agree with TRBD2. The germline CDR1 and CDR2 sequences are SGHDT and YYEEEE. Trimming at V came to 4 bases and at J to 1 base, leaving 9 bases not matched to a gene. CDR3 size: 17 residues. Here the CDR3 reads CASSPGPSGGPQETQYF. CDR3 bases: TGTGCCAGCAGCCCGGGGCCTAGCGGGGGGCCCCAAGAGACCCAGTACTTC.

This chain uses TRBV19 with TRBJ2-5; 8 bases map to TRBD1. The germline CDR1 and CDR2 sequences are LNHDA and SQIVND (reference sequence). Unmatched junction bases numbered 2, after V lost 2 bases and J lost 3 bases. The CDR3 length is 14 residues. The CDR3 DNA follows: TGTGCCAGTAGTATACGGACAGGGAAAGAGACCCAGTACTTC. Translated: CASSIRTGKETQYF.

The V and J genes are TRBV7-9 and TRBJ2-5; tentatively, D is TRBD1 or TRBD2 (5 bases each). Germline CDR1 is SEHNR and CDR2 is FQNEAQ (reference sequence). CDR3 length: 15 residues. Deletions cut 6 bases from V and 4 bases from J, with 18 bases between. For the CDR3, the DNA is TGTGCCAGCAGTCGACGGGACCCGAGGGGAGAGACCCAGTACTTC. Translation: CASSRRDPRGETQYF.

The CDR3 DNA reads as TGCGCCAGCAGCCAAGGGACAGCGTCGGGGAGGGAGACCCAGTACTTC. Residues: CASSQGTASGRETQYF. The chain carries TRBV5-1 and TRBJ2-5; tentative D call: TRBD1 (7 bases). Germline loops: CDR1 SGHRS, CDR2 YFSETQ. V was shortened by 4 bases and J by 5 bases, with 21 bases between the two germline ends. CDR3 length: 16 amino acids.

This sequence joins TRBV6-1 and TRBJ1-6, with D perhaps matching TRBD1 (5 bases). The CDR3 spans 15 residues. CDR1 MNHNS and CDR2 SASEGT come from the germline V gene. Trimming stripped 6 bases from V and 5 bases from J, with 14 bases between. CDR3: CASRRGTGNNSPLHF. The CDR3 bases are TGTGCCAGCAGGAGGGGAACGGGAAATAATTCACCCCTCCACTTT.

This chain uses TRBV28 with TRBJ2-1; D perhaps matches TRBD2 (5 bases). The V gene lost 2 bases and the J gene lost 5 bases, with 10 bases spanning the gap. CDR3 size: 14 residues. Germline V gene sequence: CDR1 MDHEN, CDR2 SYDVKM. The CDR3 bases are TGTGCCAGCAGTTTACCTAGCCCGAACAATGAGCAGTTCTTC. Translated, it gives CASSLPSPNNEQFF.

CDR3 sequence reads: CASSFITSTDTQYF. CDR3 DNA: TGTGCCAGCAGCTTTATTACGAGCACAGATACGCAGTATTTT. The chain has TRBV5-6 and TRBJ2-3; no clear D. From germline, CDR1 is SGHDT and CDR2 YYEEEE. The CDR3 length is 14 residues. The ends were cut back, 2 bases at V and 0 bases at J, with 7 bases in the middle.

The chain recombines TRBV6-6 with TRBJ1-5; 7 bases line up with TRBD1. There are 15 residues in the CDR3. After removal of 5 bases from V and 4 bases from J, the junction contained 8 bases not matched to a gene. The germline CDR1 and CDR2 sequences are MNHNY and SVGAGI (reference sequence). For the CDR3, the DNA is TGTGCCAGCAGTCACGGGACAGTCAAGAATCAGCCCCAGCATTTT. Translated: CASSHGTVKNQPQHF.

V and J are TRBV2 and TRBJ2-3; D perhaps matches TRBD1 (6 bases). The CDR3 has 14 residues. Germline lookup yields CDR1 SNHLY and CDR2 FYNNEI. Trimming took 10 bases from V and 0 from J, leaving 14 bases between them. The CDR3 sequence: CATVGADSTDTQYF. The CDR3 nucleotides are TGTGCCACTGTGGGGGCCGACAGCACAGATACGCAGTATTTT.

This clone has more than one count but fewer than ten. This chain joins TRBV30 and TRBJ1-1; D gene ambiguous. CDR1 and CDR2 from the germline V gene are GTSNPN and SVGIG (reference sequence). CDR3 length: 11 amino acids. Trimming removed 2 bases from V and 7 bases from J, with 8 bases in between. The CDR3 is CAWSIEGEAFF. The CDR3 DNA follows: TGTGCCTGGAGTATAGAAGGTGAAGCTTTCTTT.

This clone was detected only once. The rearrangement uses TRBV19 and TRBJ2-3; D is unclear. CDR3 length: 16 amino acids. Germline V gene sequence: CDR1 LNHDA, CDR2 SQIVND (reference sequence). V was shortened by 6 bases and J by 0 bases, with 16 bases between the two germline ends. CDR3 in DNA: TGTGCCAGTAGCAAATCCCTGTCGACCAGCACAGATACGCAGTATTTT. Translated: CASSKSLSTSTDTQYF.

This clone appeared once. V and J are TRBV30 and TRBJ1-2, with D unclear. Per germline, CDR1 GTSNPN and CDR2 SVGIG (reference sequence). The CDR3 consists of 13 residues. Trimming took off 2 bases at V and 5 bases at J, with 12 bases between the two ends. The CDR3 sequence is CAWSKGFRYGYTF. DNA of the CDR3: TGTGCCTGGAGTAAGGGTTTTAGGTATGGCTACACCTTC.

V is TRBV4-1 and J is TRBJ2-7; TRBD2 matches at 9 bases. CDR1 and CDR2 (germline): MGHRA, YSYEKL. The CDR3 extends over 17 amino acids. Germline trimming cut 0 bases from V and 1 base from J; bases unmatched to any gene: 7. The CDR3 region has the DNA TGCGCCAGCAGCCAAGAGCCTGGTCTAGCGGGGTCCTACGAGCAGTACTTC. This gives the protein CASSQEPGLAGSYEQYF.

The J gene is TRBJ2-3, the V gene TRBV9; weak D call: TRBD2 (6 bases). Per germline, CDR1 SGDLS and CDR2 YYNGEE. The V gene lost 1 base and the J gene lost 3 bases, with 12 bases spanning the gap. The CDR3 extends over 15 amino acids. As DNA, the CDR3 is TGTGCCAGCAGCGTAACGGGAGCCATAACAGATACGCAGTATTTT. Translation: CASSVTGAITDTQYF.

This CDR3 reads CAWRDLSYGYTF. In nucleotides, the CDR3 is TGTGCCTGGAGAGACTTAAGTTATGGCTACACCTTC. The chain carries TRBV30 and TRBJ1-2; D gene ambiguous. In germline, CDR1 is GTSNPN, CDR2 SVGIG (reference sequence). V was pared by 3 bases and J by 5 bases, with 10 bases between. The CDR3 consists of 12 residues.

As regards this clone: This could be a read error, since a much larger clone is one nucleotide away. The sample has other DNA sequences that encode this CDR3 too. This chain joins TRBV6-5 and TRBJ1-1; D remains ambiguous. The CDR3 is 13 amino acids. Germline loops: CDR1 MNHEY, CDR2 SVGAGI. With 2 bases removed from V and 1 base from J, the gap between germline ends came to 5 bases. CDR3 DNA sequence: TGTGCCAGCAGTTACATGGGGAACACTGAAGCTTTCTTT. Its protein is CASSYMGNTEAFF.

J is TRBJ1-1 and V is TRBV15, with D unresolved. V was trimmed by 5 bases and J by 0 bases, leaving 7 bases between them. Per germline, CDR1 LNHNV and CDR2 YYDKDF (reference sequence). There are 13 residues in the CDR3. CDR3 in amino acids: CATSPRMNTEAFF. The CDR3 bases are TGTGCCACCAGCCCACGTATGAACACTGAAGCTTTCTTT.

The CDR3 spells CASSQGLTSNNEQFF. CDR3 nucleotide sequence: TGCGCCAGCAGCCAAGGACTTACCTCAAACAATGAGCAGTTCTTC. The genes are TRBV4-3 and TRBJ2-1; D gene uncertain. The CDR3 runs to 15 residues. In germline, CDR1 is LGHNA, CDR2 YSLEER. Trimming took 1 base from V and 5 from J, leaving 12 bases between them.

This chain links TRBV28 with TRBJ1-5; possibly TRBD1 for D (6 bases). Germline assignment: CDR1 MDHEN and CDR2 SYDVKM. This CDR3 spans 16 amino acids. The V end lost 7 bases, the J end lost 0 bases, and 16 bases lay between the germline ends. The DNA of the CDR3 is TGTGCCAGCACTCTTAGGGGGGGGTATAGCAATCAGCCCCAGCATTTT. Translated: CASTLRGGYSNQPQHF.

The gene calls are TRBV19 and TRBJ2-2; D gene unclear. Germline V gene lookup returns CDR1 LNHDA and CDR2 SQIVND (reference sequence). V lost 1 base and J lost 4, with 7 bases in between. The CDR3 totals 14 residues. Written as DNA, the CDR3 is TGTGCCAGTAGTATAGGCGAGAGCACCGGGGAGCTGTTTTTT. Translating gives CASSIGESTGELFF.

This chain uses TRBV10-2 with TRBJ2-1; 11 positions agree with TRBD2. The CDR3 length is 18 residues. The V gene end was trimmed by 5 bases and the J gene end by 4 bases; junction bases not matched to a gene: 13. CDR1 and CDR2 from the germline V gene are WSHSY and SAAADI. CDR3 coding DNA: TGCGCCAGCAGTACTAGCGGGAGCACCTATTCAAGATACAATGAGCAGTTCTTC. The encoded protein is CASSTSGSTYSRYNEQFF.

About this clone: Distinct nucleotide sequences in the sample also encode this CDR3. The chain links TRBV5-1 to TRBJ1-3; D not resolved. Per germline, CDR1 SGHRS and CDR2 YFSETQ. V lost 2 bases and J lost 0, with 6 bases in between. The CDR3 length is 14 residues. The CDR3 bases are TGCGCCAGCAGCTTCCAGGACTCTGGAAACACCATATATTTT. Its translation is CASSFQDSGNTIYF.

This clone has a count of ten or more. V and J are TRBV11-2 and TRBJ2-3; TRBD2 matches at 14 bases. V lost 5 bases to trimming and J lost 6 bases; unmatched junction nucleotides: 7. There are 16 residues in the CDR3. The germline CDR1 and CDR2 sequences are SGHAT and FQNNGV. The CDR3 nucleotides read TGTGCCAGCAGCGCTCCGGGACTAGCGGGAGCGGATACGCAGTATTTT. It codes for CASSAPGLAGADTQYF.

To note about this clone: One base separates it from a far larger clone, so it is likely a read error. V usage is TRBV2 and J usage is TRBJ2-2; the D is unclear. Deletions cut 5 bases from V and 4 bases from J, with 5 bases between. CDR3 size: 12 residues. Germline assignment: CDR1 SNHLY and CDR2 FYNNEI. The CDR3 protein is CASSLSTGELFF. CDR3 DNA sequence: TGTGCCAGCAGTCTTTCCACCGGGGAGCTGTTTTTT.

CDR3 sequence: CASSTFYNSETQYF. CDR3 nucleotides: TGTGCCAGCAGCACCTTCTACAATTCAGAGACCCAGTACTTC. This rearrangement joins TRBV7-2 to TRBJ2-5; D gene unclear. V shed 5 bases and J shed 4 bases, with 14 bases lying between them. The CDR3 runs to 14 residues. Per germline, CDR1 SGHTA and CDR2 FQGNSA.

This chain uses TRBV6-5 with TRBJ1-2; 8 positions agree with TRBD1. Germline loops: CDR1 MNHEY, CDR2 SVGAGI. V lost 7 bases to trimming and J lost 7 bases; unmatched junction nucleotides: 14. The CDR3 extends over 15 amino acids. The CDR3, as DNA: TGTGCCAGCAAAGCCCAATGGACAGGGCAGGGTGGCTACACCTTC. Translating it yields CASKAQWTGQGGYTF.

The chain has TRBV9 and TRBJ2-3; TRBD2 might be the D (6 bases). Germline-derived CDR1 and CDR2 are SGDLS and YYNGEE. Trimming removed 0 bases from V and 2 bases from J, with 10 bases in between. The CDR3 consists of 15 residues. In DNA, the CDR3 is TGTGCCAGCAGCGTAGGAGCGGGCTTCACAGATACGCAGTATTTT. Its translation is CASSVGAGFTDTQYF.